This entry concerns a single T cell receptor (beta chain). No antigen is known for it. Trimming stripped 4 bases from V and 2 bases from J, with 8 bases between. Germline lookup yields CDR1 SGHAT and CDR2 FQNNGV. There are 13 residues in the CDR3. The data stem from a study of cytomegalovirus exposure and HLA in healthy donors. Some clones are missing from TCRdb's copy, which holds only in-frame ones; the method was immunoSEQ multiplex PCR. The sample comprises some 68,000 clones, over 95% of which are singletons, and 2% to 2.5% rests with the top ten. Points from the study as a whole: Published work reported that the classifier diagnosed cytomegalovirus status with high specificity and sensitivity.

The V and J genes are TRBV11-2 and TRBJ1-2; D gene uncertain. The clonotype comes from a man aged 18 to 30 in good health and CMV-seronegative. The sample comprised PBMCs. The CDR3 nucleotides read TGTGCCAGCAGCTCGGGTCTGAACTATGGCTACACCTTC. Translating it yields CASSSGLNYGYTF.